Listed below are T cell receptor beta chains from one sample, sequenced in a study of T cell changes during pregnancy in multiple sclerosis. Repertoires were generated with immunoSEQ multiplex PCR, while TCRdb's copy carries only in-frame clones and drops some. The sample contains roughly 42,000 clones, about 87% of which appear only once. The starting material was CD4+ T cells from peripheral blood mononuclear cells, obtained in the second trimester of pregnancy. The source is a female donor with multiple sclerosis, enrolled in a pregnancy study. Both conserved end residues are trimmed from each CDR3.

v_call,cdr3_aa
TRBV6-5,ASSKTGGQYNEQF
TRBV28,ASSLLAGAYNEQF
TRBV7-3,ASSQGQGIGTGYGYT
TRBV19,ASSIAPGTHYEQY
TRBV27,ASRGDYGTSGHTGELF
TRBV19,ASSVTGGRETQY
TRBV30,AWSTGRNQPQH
TRBV2,ASRGTGSLKEEAF
TRBV27,ASRLAGGNTGELF
TRBV15,ATSSGTGGSNEQF
TRBV7-7,ASSPSGRSAGELF
TRBV6-6,ASSYGRMTRGEQY
TRBV7-3,ASSPHRGKPYEQY
TRBV15,ATSREWTGGSYEQY
TRBV28,ASRNSYGYT
TRBV5-6,ASSSLFTGNTEAF
TRBV9,ASSARRTGPNDIY
TRBV9,ASSFSAGGITGELF
TRBV29-1,SAGAGTSGPNEQF
TRBV25-1,ASSDSPGGREGTDTQY
TRBV4-3,ASSHPPHGRGVNEQF
TRBV19,ASSISSGGYNEQF
TRBV11-2,ASSSLSGSNYGYT
TRBV6-1,ASRTGGEKLF
TRBV19,ASMSGQIYGYT
TRBV27,ASSLGTTTDTQY
TRBV15,ATSRDGPTRGGAKNIQY
TRBV30,AWSKGGGRGDTQY
TRBV6-1,ASSEAGLKAF
TRBV27,ASSPLKTGRETQY
TRBV15,ATSRASGSINEQF
TRBV28,ASSQEALYSNQPQH
TRBV7-8,ASSRITLAGGPSEQF
TRBV6-5,ASKEDSYNEQF
TRBV7-9,ASSLDPYGYT
TRBV28,ASRFAGDVLMNTEAF
TRBV29-1,SVGQGNSYNEQF
TRBV7-9,ASSVTGGSGNTIY
TRBV7-5,ARSLADRATYEQY
TRBV9,ASSADSGNYGYT
TRBV18,ASSRGLVGTEAF
TRBV4-2,ASSQAWRLPEKLF
TRBV4-2,ASATTVYQPQH
TRBV28,ASSFSPAKNIQY
TRBV5-1,ASSFRTSRSGNEQF
TRBV4-1,ASSLGLAGLYEQY
TRBV7-8,ASSLRTSGRSVNEQF
TRBV28,ASTPGLAGINEQF